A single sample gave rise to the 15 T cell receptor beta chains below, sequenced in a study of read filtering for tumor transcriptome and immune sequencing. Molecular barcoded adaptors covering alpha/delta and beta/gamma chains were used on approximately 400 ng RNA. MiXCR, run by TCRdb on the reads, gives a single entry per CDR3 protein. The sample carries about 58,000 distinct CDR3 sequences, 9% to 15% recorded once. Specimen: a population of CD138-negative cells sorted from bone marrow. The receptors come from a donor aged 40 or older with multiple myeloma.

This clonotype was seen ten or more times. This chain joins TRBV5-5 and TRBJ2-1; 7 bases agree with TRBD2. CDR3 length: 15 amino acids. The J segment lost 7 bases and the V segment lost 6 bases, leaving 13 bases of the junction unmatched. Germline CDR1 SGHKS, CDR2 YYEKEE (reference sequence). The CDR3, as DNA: TGTGCCAGCAAGGGAGGGGAAGGACTCCTAAATGAGCAGTTCTTC. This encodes CASKGGEGLLNEQFF.

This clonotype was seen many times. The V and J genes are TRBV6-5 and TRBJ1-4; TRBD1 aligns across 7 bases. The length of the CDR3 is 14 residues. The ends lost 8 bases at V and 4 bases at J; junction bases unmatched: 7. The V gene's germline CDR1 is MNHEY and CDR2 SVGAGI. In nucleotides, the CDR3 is TGTGCCAGCGGTCAGGGGGTCTTTAATGAAAAACTGTTTTTT. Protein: CASGQGVFNEKLFF.

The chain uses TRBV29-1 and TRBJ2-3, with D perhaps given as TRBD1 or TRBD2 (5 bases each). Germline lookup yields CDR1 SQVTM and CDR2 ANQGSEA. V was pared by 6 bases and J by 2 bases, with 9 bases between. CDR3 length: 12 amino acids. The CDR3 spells CSVGTPTDTQYF. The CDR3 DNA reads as TGCAGCGTCGGGACGCCCACAGATACGCAGTATTTT.

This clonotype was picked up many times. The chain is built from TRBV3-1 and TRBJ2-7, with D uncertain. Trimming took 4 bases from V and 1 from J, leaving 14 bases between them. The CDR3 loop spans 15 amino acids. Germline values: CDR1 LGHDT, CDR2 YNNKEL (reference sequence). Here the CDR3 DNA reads TGTGCCAGCAGCCCGCGCCGGACGGAATCCTACGAGCAGTACTTC. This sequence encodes CASSPRRTESYEQYF.

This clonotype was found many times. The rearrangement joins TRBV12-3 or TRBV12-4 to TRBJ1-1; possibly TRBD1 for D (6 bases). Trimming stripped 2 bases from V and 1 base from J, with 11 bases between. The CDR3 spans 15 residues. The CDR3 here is CASSLYRDQNTEAFF. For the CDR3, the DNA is TGTGCCAGCAGTTTATACAGGGATCAGAACACTGAAGCTTTCTTT.

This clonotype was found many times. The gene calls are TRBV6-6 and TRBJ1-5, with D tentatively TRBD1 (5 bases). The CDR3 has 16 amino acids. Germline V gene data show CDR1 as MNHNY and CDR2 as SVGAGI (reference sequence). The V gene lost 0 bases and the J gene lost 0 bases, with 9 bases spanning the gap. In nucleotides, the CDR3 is TGTGCCAGCAGTTACTCCGGGGGTTATAGCAATCAGCCCCAGCATTTT. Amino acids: CASSYSGGYSNQPQHF.

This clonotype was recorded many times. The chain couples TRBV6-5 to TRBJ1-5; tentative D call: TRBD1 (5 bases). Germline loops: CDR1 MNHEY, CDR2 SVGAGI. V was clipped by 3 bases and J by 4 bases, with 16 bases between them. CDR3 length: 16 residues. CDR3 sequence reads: CASSYSYSGTNQPQHF. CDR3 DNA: TGTGCCAGCAGTTATTCGTATTCGGGGACTAATCAGCCCCAGCATTTT.

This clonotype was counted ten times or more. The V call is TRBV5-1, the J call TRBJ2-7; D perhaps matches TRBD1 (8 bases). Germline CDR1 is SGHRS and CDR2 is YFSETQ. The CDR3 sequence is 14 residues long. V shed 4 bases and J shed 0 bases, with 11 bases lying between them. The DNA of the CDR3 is TGCGCCAGCAGCAGCGGGACAGGCTCCTACGAGCAGTACTTC. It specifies CASSSGTGSYEQYF.

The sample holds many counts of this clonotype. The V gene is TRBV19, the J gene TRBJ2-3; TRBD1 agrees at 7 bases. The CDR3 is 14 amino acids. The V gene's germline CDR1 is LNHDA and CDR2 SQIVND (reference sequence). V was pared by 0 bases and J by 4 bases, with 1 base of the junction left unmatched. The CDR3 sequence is CASSIEGGADTQYF. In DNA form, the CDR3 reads TGTGCCAGTAGTATAGAAGGGGGCGCAGATACGCAGTATTTT.

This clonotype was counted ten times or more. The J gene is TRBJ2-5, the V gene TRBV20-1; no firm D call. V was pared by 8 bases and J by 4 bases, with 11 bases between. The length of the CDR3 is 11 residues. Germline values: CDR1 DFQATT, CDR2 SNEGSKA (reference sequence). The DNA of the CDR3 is TGCAGTCCCTGGGCCATAGAGACCCAGTACTTC. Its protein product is CSPWAIETQYF.

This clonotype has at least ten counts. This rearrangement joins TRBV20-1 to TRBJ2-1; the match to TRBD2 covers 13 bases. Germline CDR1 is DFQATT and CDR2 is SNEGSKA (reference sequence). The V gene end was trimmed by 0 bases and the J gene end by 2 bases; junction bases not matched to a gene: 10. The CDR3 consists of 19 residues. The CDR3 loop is CSARDPTSGGLKAYNEQFF. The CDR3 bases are TGCAGTGCTAGAGATCCGACTAGCGGGGGGCTTAAGGCCTACAATGAGCAGTTCTTC.

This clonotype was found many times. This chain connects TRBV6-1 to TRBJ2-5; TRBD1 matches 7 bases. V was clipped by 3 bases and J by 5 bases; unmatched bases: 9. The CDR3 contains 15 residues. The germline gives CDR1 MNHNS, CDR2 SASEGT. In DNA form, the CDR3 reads TGTGCCAGCAGTGATCCCCGGACAGGTCGGGAGACCCAGTACTTC. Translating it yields CASSDPRTGRETQYF.

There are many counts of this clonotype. In DNA form, the CDR3 reads TGTGCCAGCAGCTTAACGGCACAGGGGCTAGCGGGGCCCACAGATACGCAGTATTTT. It specifies CASSLTAQGLAGPTDTQYF. The chain uses TRBV7-3 and TRBJ2-3; 9 positions match TRBD2. The trim removed 0 bases at V and 2 bases at J, leaving 12 bases unmatched. Germline V gene sequence: CDR1 SGHTA, CDR2 FQGTGA. The CDR3 totals 19 residues.

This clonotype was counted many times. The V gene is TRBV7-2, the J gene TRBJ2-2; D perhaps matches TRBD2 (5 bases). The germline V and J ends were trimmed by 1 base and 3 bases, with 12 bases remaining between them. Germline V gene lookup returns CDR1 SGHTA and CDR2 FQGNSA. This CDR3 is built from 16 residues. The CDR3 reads CASSLVGRTDTGELFF. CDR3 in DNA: TGTGCCAGCAGCTTAGTAGGGAGAACGGACACCGGGGAGCTGTTTTTT.

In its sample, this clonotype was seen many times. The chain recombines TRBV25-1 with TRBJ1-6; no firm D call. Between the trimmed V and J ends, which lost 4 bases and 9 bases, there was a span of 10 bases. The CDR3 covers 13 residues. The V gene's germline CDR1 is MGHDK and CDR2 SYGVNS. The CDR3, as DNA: TGTGCCAGCAGTGTGGCGACTCGTTCACCCCTCCACTTT. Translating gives CASSVATRSPLHF.